Below, 29 T cell receptor beta chains from the same sample are listed, as sequenced in a study of cytomegalovirus exposure and HLA in healthy donors. PCR was performed using 60 Vbeta and 13 Jbeta primers. Sequencing was performed with immunoSEQ multiplex PCR; in TCRdb, only in-frame clones are kept and a portion is missing. The sample carries some 160,000 clones, roughly 80% recorded once. Sequenced: PBMCs. The source of these receptors is a male donor in good health and CMV-seronegative.

The CDR3 region has the DNA TGTGCCTGGAGTTCAGGGGGAGAGACCCAGTACTTC. This encodes CAWSSGGETQYF. The chain couples TRBV30 to TRBJ2-5; TRBD1 matches at 7 bases. Losses at the gene ends were 2 bases for V and 4 bases for J; bases not matched to a gene: 1. CDR3 length: 12 residues. Germline V CDR1 and CDR2: GTSNPN, SVGIG (reference sequence).

This CDR3 reads CAWSMFGGQGSPLHF. As DNA, the CDR3 is TGTGCCTGGAGTATGTTTGGGGGCCAGGGTTCACCCCTCCACTTT. The J gene is TRBJ1-6, the V gene TRBV30, with D possibly being TRBD1 (6 bases). Germline CDR1 reads GTSNPN; CDR2 reads SVGIG (reference sequence). The CDR3 runs to 15 residues. V lost 2 bases and J lost 9, with 17 bases in between. The complete variable domain, with remaining parts taken from reference TRBV30 and TRBJ1-6, reads SQTIHQWPATLVQPVGSPLSLECTVEGTSNPNLYWYRQAAGRGLQLLFYSVGIGQISSEVPQNLSASRPQDRQFILSSKKLLLSDSGFYLCAWSMFGGQGSPLHFGNGTRLTVT.

This clone was found once. This chain links TRBV11-3 with TRBJ1-1; D remains ambiguous. Germline CDR1 reads SGHNT; CDR2 reads YENEEA. The CDR3 runs 12 residues. With 4 bases removed from V and 11 bases from J, the gap between germline ends came to 14 bases. In DNA form, the CDR3 reads TGTGCCAGCAGCTCCGACGGGCGGGCGGCTTTCTTT. It translates to CASSSDGRAAFF.

The chain is built from TRBV29-1 and TRBJ2-3; weak D call: TRBD1 (5 bases). Germline assignment: CDR1 SQVTM and CDR2 ANQGSEA. The V end lost 2 bases, the J end lost 3 bases, and 12 bases lay between the germline ends. This CDR3 contains 14 residues. The chain's CDR3 is CSVERQGRTDTQYF. In DNA, the CDR3 is TGCAGCGTTGAACGTCAGGGCCGGACAGATACGCAGTATTTT.

This clone was detected only once. This chain links TRBV2 with TRBJ1-5, with D possibly matching TRBD1 (5 bases). The CDR3 sequence is 14 residues long. V was cut by 6 bases and J by 0 bases, with 9 bases left in between. From germline, CDR1 is SNHLY and CDR2 FYNNEI. The CDR3: CASRGGDSNQPQHF. Written as DNA, the CDR3 is TGTGCCAGCAGGGGGGGGGATAGCAATCAGCCCCAGCATTTT.

This clone was seen just once. The chain is built from TRBV9 and TRBJ2-3; TRBD2 matches at 8 bases. CDR1 is SGDLS, CDR2 YYNGEE, per germline. The CDR3 loop spans 16 amino acids. With 0 bases clipped from V and 4 bases from J, the junction kept 7 bases outside the gene matches. The CDR3 nucleotides are TGTGCCAGCAGCGTAGGGACTAGCATATTGTCAGATACGCAGTATTTT. Its translation: CASSVGTSILSDTQYF.

The V call is TRBV6-6, the J call TRBJ1-1; D uncertain. The CDR3 covers 15 residues. Trimming removed 8 bases at V and 5 bases at J, with 21 bases between. Germline CDR1 MNHNY, CDR2 SVGAGI (reference sequence). The CDR3: CASQSAGEVWTEAFF. CDR3 DNA sequence: TGTGCCAGCCAAAGCGCCGGGGAGGTGTGGACTGAAGCTTTCTTT.

The chain combines TRBV6-5 with TRBJ1-1, with 9 positions matching TRBD1. V lost 5 bases to trimming and J lost 4 bases; unmatched junction nucleotides: 5. The CDR3 extends over 14 amino acids. CDR1 and CDR2 from the germline V gene are MNHEY and SVGAGI. CDR3 nucleotides: TGTGCCAGCAGTGAAGACAGGGGGAGCACTGAAGCTTTCTTT. This translates into CASSEDRGSTEAFF.

This chain uses TRBV5-6 with TRBJ1-4; weak D call: TRBD1 (5 bases). The germline V gene encodes CDR1 SGHDT and CDR2 YYEEEE. The CDR3 extends over 14 amino acids. The V and J ends lost 5 bases and 5 bases respectively, with 13 bases between them. The CDR3 spells CASRETANNEKLFF. DNA for the CDR3: TGTGCCAGCAGGGAGACAGCTAACAATGAAAAACTGTTTTTT.

The count of this clone is one. This chain links TRBV7-9 with TRBJ2-3; 7 bases agree with TRBD1. Looked up from germline, CDR1 is SEHNR and CDR2 is FQNEAQ (reference sequence). CDR3 size: 14 residues. V shed 3 bases and J 2 bases; nucleotides not matched to a gene: 2. CDR3 region: CASSLGQLTDTQYF. CDR3 DNA: TGTGCCAGCAGCTTGGGACAGCTCACAGATACGCAGTATTTT.

This clone has just a few counts. This sequence joins TRBV7-6 and TRBJ1-5; D ambiguous. Trimming stripped 2 bases from V and 3 bases from J, with 11 bases between. The germline CDR1 and CDR2 sequences are SGHVS and FNYEAQ. This CDR3 region has 15 residues. DNA for the CDR3: TGTGCCAGCAGCTTACAGAGCGGACTCAATCAGCCCCAGCATTTT. Translated, it gives CASSLQSGLNQPQHF.

This chain connects TRBV2 to TRBJ1-4, with TRBD1 as a possible D gene (5 bases). The CDR3 has 15 residues. Between the trimmed V and J ends, which lost 6 bases and 6 bases, there was a span of 17 bases. The germline V gene has CDR1 SNHLY and CDR2 FYNNEI. The DNA for the CDR3 is TGTGCCAGCAGACACTACAGGCAACTACATGAAAAACTGTTTTTT. Residues: CASRHYRQLHEKLFF.

Comments on this clone: One end of the junction fails to match germline, which may point to a read error. The gene calls are TRBV7-7 and TRBJ2-2; 8 nucleotides line up with TRBD2. Germline CDR1 reads SSHAT; CDR2 reads FNYEAQ (reference sequence). The CDR3 contains 16 residues. CDR3 sequence reads: CASSPRTSPNTGELFF. CDR3 DNA sequence: TGTGCTAGCAGCCCGCGGACTAGCCCGAACACCGGGGAGCTGTTTTTT.

This clone appeared a few times. Within the sample, other DNA sequences also encode this same CDR3. This rearrangement joins TRBV5-1 to TRBJ1-1; D not certain. The CDR3 loop spans 14 amino acids. Between the trimmed V and J ends, which lost 3 bases and 5 bases, there was a span of 14 bases. Germline assignment: CDR1 SGHRS and CDR2 YFSETQ. The CDR3 sequence is CASSWTGGGTEAFF. DNA for the CDR3: TGCGCCAGCAGCTGGACGGGTGGAGGGACTGAAGCTTTCTTT. The full variable domain, completed using reference TRBV5-1 and TRBJ1-1, is KAGVTQTPRYLIKTRGQQVTLSCSPISGHRSVSWYQQTPGQGLQFLFEYFSETQRNKGNFPGRFSGRQFSNSRSEMNVSTLELGDSALYLCASSWTGGGTEAFFGQGTRLTVV.

Notes on this clone: Different DNA sequences within this sample yield the same CDR3. The CDR3 DNA reads TGTGCCAGCAGCGCCAGGGTAAACACTGAAGCTTTCTTT. Its protein product is CASSARVNTEAFF. The chain employs TRBV9 and TRBJ1-1; D possibly corresponds to TRBD1 (5 bases). Between the trimmed V and J ends, which lost 3 bases and 2 bases, there was a span of 8 bases. CDR3 length: 13 amino acids. Per germline, CDR1 SGDLS and CDR2 YYNGEE.

The J gene is TRBJ2-4, the V gene TRBV19; TRBD1 matches 7 bases. This CDR3 has 17 amino acids. With 5 bases clipped from V and 0 bases from J, the junction kept 10 bases outside the gene matches. Looked up from germline, CDR1 is LNHDA and CDR2 is SQIVND (reference sequence). CDR3 bases: TGTGCCAGTAGTCCGCGGACAGGTTCTGGAGCCAAAAACATTCAGTACTTC. This gives the protein CASSPRTGSGAKNIQYF.

The genes are TRBV2 and TRBJ1-2; 8 positions match TRBD1. Germline V CDR1 and CDR2: SNHLY, FYNNEI. The V gene end was trimmed by 6 bases and the J gene end by 4 bases; junction bases not matched to a gene: 16. This CDR3 region has 17 residues. The CDR3 is CASSPLALRDRTYGYTF. CDR3 in DNA: TGTGCCAGCAGCCCCCTTGCTCTGCGGGACAGGACCTATGGCTACACCTTC.

This rearrangement joins TRBV18 to TRBJ1-5; 7 nucleotides line up with TRBD1. CDR3 size: 14 residues. Germline CDR1 is KGHSH and CDR2 is LQKENI. The ends lost 1 base at V and 6 bases at J; junction bases unmatched: 3. CDR3: CASSPRQGGQPQHF. The CDR3 nucleotides read TGTGCCAGCTCACCACGACAGGGAGGTCAGCCCCAGCATTTT.

The chain recombines TRBV6-5 with TRBJ2-2; 7 nucleotides align to TRBD1. The CDR3 sequence is 15 residues long. Germline CDR1 reads MNHEY; CDR2 reads SVGAGI. Unmatched junction bases numbered 10, after V lost 5 bases and J lost 7 bases. CDR3 protein: CASSQRQGRFGELFF. For the CDR3, the DNA is TGTGCCAGCAGTCAGAGACAGGGCAGGTTCGGGGAGCTGTTTTTT.

This clone has only one observation. The rearrangement links TRBV5-1 to TRBJ2-2; 9 bases fit TRBD1. The ends lost 0 bases at V and 3 bases at J; junction bases unmatched: 3. The germline CDR1 and CDR2 sequences are SGHRS and YFSETQ. This CDR3 spans 16 amino acids. The CDR3 DNA reads TGCGCCAGCAGCTTGGCCGGGACAGGGCACACCGGGGAGCTGTTTTTT. Its protein product is CASSLAGTGHTGELFF.

The rearrangement uses TRBV6-5 and TRBJ1-2; D not certain. V dropped 0 bases and J dropped 7 bases, with 12 bases sitting between them. The germline V gene has CDR1 MNHEY and CDR2 SVGAGI. The CDR3 sequence is 14 residues long. CDR3 DNA sequence: TGTGCCAGCAGTTACTCGCCCGGGATCAGTGGCTACACCTTC. Translated: CASSYSPGISGYTF.

The chain combines TRBV6-1 with TRBJ2-6; 7 positions agree with TRBD1. This CDR3 spans 15 amino acids. Germline V gene lookup returns CDR1 MNHNS and CDR2 SASEGT. CDR3 sequence (DNA): TGTGGCTCTGACAGGGCCCACTCTGGGGCCAACGTCCTGACTTTC. Its protein product is CGSDRAHSGANVLTF.

This clone appeared a few times. The CDR3 bases are TGTGCCAGTAGTAGGACAGAAACTTATAATTCACCCCTCCACTTT. This gives the protein CASSRTETYNSPLHF. The chain joins TRBV19 to TRBJ1-6; weak D call: TRBD1 (6 bases). The CDR3 consists of 15 residues. The germline V gene encodes CDR1 LNHDA and CDR2 SQIVND (reference sequence). V lost 4 bases to trimming and J lost 4 bases, with 11 bases between them. The full variable domain, rest sourced from reference TRBV19 and TRBJ1-6, is DGGITQSPKYLFRKEGQNVTLSCEQNLNHDAMYWYRQDPGQGLRLIYYSQIVNDFQKGDIAEGYSVSREKKESFPLTVTSAQKNPTAFYLCASSRTETYNSPLHFGNGTRLTVT.

This chain uses TRBV9 with TRBJ2-5; 14 positions match TRBD2. CDR3 length equals 16 residues. Per germline, CDR1 SGDLS and CDR2 YYNGEE. V shed 4 bases and J 2 bases; nucleotides not matched to a gene: 4. The CDR3 bases are TGTGCCAGCAGCTCCGGGACTAGCGGGAGTCAAGAGACCCAGTACTTC. Its protein product is CASSSGTSGSQETQYF.

This clone was seen just once. This chain links TRBV19 with TRBJ1-5, with a possible D match to TRBD1 (5 bases). The germline CDR1 and CDR2 sequences are LNHDA and SQIVND (reference sequence). With 3 bases removed from V and 6 bases from J, the gap between germline ends came to 12 bases. This CDR3 region has 14 residues. CDR3 coding DNA: TGTGCCAGTAGTATCCCTGTCAGGGCTCAGCCCCAGCATTTT. It is translated as CASSIPVRAQPQHF.

Here the CDR3 DNA reads TGTGCCAGCAGCTTAGCCTGGGGGGAAGCCTACGAGCAGTACTTC. Its protein product is CASSLAWGEAYEQYF. The chain has TRBV7-2 and TRBJ2-7; perhaps TRBD2 as D (6 bases). This CDR3 region has 15 residues. Trimming shortened V by 0 bases and J by 2 bases, and 11 bases separated the two germline ends. Germline loops: CDR1 SGHTA, CDR2 FQGNSA.

The chain has TRBV5-1 and TRBJ2-1; no clear D. Germline lookup yields CDR1 SGHRS and CDR2 YFSETQ. Trimming shortened V by 0 bases and J by 1 base, and 8 bases separated the two germline ends. The CDR3 loop spans 15 amino acids. This chain's CDR3 is CASSLEAYSYNEQFF. CDR3 in DNA: TGCGCCAGCAGCTTGGAAGCGTATTCCTACAATGAGCAGTTCTTC.

Concerning this clone itself: A junction end diverges from the germline sequence, so it may reflect a read error. The chain has TRBV6-5 and TRBJ2-5; TRBD2 might be the D (5 bases). The CDR3 extends over 13 amino acids. Germline V lookup: CDR1 MNHEY, CDR2 SVGAGI. The CDR3, as DNA: TGTGCCATCAGTGAAAGCGGAGGAGAGACCCAGTACTTC. It specifies CAISESGGETQYF.

This clone turned up a few times. The rearrangement links TRBV7-9 to TRBJ1-5; TRBD1 is a possible D gene (6 bases). The germline V gene encodes CDR1 SEHNR and CDR2 FQNEAQ (reference sequence). CDR3 size: 16 residues. The V gene lost 4 bases and the J gene lost 1 base, with 14 bases spanning the gap. CDR3 residues: CASSSETGKSNQPQHF. Here the CDR3 DNA reads TGTGCCAGCAGCTCAGAGACAGGAAAAAGCAATCAGCCCCAGCATTTT. The full variable domain, its missing parts supplied by reference TRBV7-9 and TRBJ1-5, is DTGVSQNPRHKITKRGQNVTFRCDPISEHNRLYWYRQTLGQGPEFLTYFQNEAQLEKSRLLSDRFSAERPKGSFSTLEIQRTEQGDSAMYLCASSSETGKSNQPQHFGDGTRLSIL.